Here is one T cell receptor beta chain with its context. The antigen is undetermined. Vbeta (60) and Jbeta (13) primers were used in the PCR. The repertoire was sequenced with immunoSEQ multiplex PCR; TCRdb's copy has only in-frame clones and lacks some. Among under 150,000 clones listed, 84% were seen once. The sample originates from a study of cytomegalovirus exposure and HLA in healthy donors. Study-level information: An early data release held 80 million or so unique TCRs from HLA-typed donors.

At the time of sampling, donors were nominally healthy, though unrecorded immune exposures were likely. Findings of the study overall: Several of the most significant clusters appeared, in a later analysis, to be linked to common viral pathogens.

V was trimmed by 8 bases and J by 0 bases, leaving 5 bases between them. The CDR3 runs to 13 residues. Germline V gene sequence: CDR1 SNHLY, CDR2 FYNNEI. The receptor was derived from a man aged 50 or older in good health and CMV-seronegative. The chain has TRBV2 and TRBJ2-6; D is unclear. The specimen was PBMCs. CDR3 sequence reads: CASEYSGANVLTF. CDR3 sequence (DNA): TGTGCCAGCGAGTACTCTGGGGCCAACGTCCTGACTTTC.